Listed here are 10 T cell receptor beta chains from one sample, sequenced in a study of T-cell memory formation after mild COVID-19 (dated by TCRdb to the early 2020s). The library was made by 5' RACE. TCRdb shows the sequencer as Illumina NovaSeq 6000. TCRdb reprocessing: public reads trimmed at Q25 with fastp, clones called with MiXCR, in-frame beta chains kept. A single entry per CDR3 protein holds the most common genes and DNA from its merged rows. Counted in this sample were about 600,000 distinct CDR3 sequences; about 20% of them appeared once. About 8.4% of the sample rests with the top ten. Material for sequencing was PBMCs or a T cell subset sorted from them (not recorded which). These receptors originate from an adult woman who had mild COVID-19 (a few samples of this study predate the infection). The sample titles of this study are shuffled in the database, so cell type and time point are left out; the donor was told from shared clones.

This clonotype has only a few counts. The V call is TRBV7-2, the J call TRBJ2-5, with 9 bases fitting TRBD1. Germline lookup yields CDR1 SGHTA and CDR2 FQGNSA. The J segment lost 5 bases and the V segment lost 8 bases, leaving 12 bases of the junction unmatched. The CDR3 totals 15 residues. The DNA for the CDR3 is TGTGCCAGCGGATCCCCACAGGGGGCAGGGGAGACCCAGTACTTC. The encoded protein is CASGSPQGAGETQYF.

As to this clonotype: A much larger clone lies one base from this, so it may be a read error. The chain couples TRBV29-1 to TRBJ2-7; the D is unclear. The ends were cut back, 4 bases at V and 2 bases at J, with 18 bases in the middle. The V gene's germline CDR1 is SQVTM and CDR2 ANQGSEA. This CDR3 has 15 residues. The DNA for the CDR3 is TGCAGCGTTGGGAGCCTGGGCCAGAGCGCCTACGAGCAGTACTTC. Amino acid sequence: CSVGSLGQSAYEQYF.

The chain couples TRBV18 to TRBJ1-2, with 7 bases lining up with TRBD1. Germline V CDR1 and CDR2: KGHSH, LQKENI. CDR3 length: 14 residues. With V trimmed by 1 base and J by 4 bases, 3 bases remained unmatched. DNA of the CDR3: TGTGCCAGCTCACCACAAGGGGGCGCCTATGGCTACACCTTC. Translation gives CASSPQGGAYGYTF.

V usage is TRBV5-1 and J usage is TRBJ2-1, with D perhaps matching TRBD2 (7 bases). The ends were cut back, 4 bases at V and 7 bases at J, with 21 bases in the middle. In germline, CDR1 is SGHRS, CDR2 YFSETQ. The CDR3 has 16 amino acids. In DNA form, the CDR3 reads TGCGCCAGCAGCACCAAGAACGGGGGGCCTCGGAATGAGCAGTTCTTC. Its protein product is CASSTKNGGPRNEQFF.

The V gene is TRBV20-1, the J gene TRBJ1-2, with 7 bases lining up with TRBD1. Germline-derived CDR1 and CDR2 are DFQATT and SNEGSKA (reference sequence). The CDR3 has 9 amino acids. This CDR3 is CRGDRGYTF. The CDR3 DNA sequence: TGCAGGGGGGACAGAGGCTACACCTTC.

This CDR3 is CSASGLAEAFF. DNA for the CDR3: TGCAGTGCTAGTGGACTAGCTGAAGCTTTCTTT. This chain uses TRBV20-1 with TRBJ1-1; D is ambiguous. CDR3 length: 11 amino acids. Germline V lookup: CDR1 DFQATT, CDR2 SNEGSKA (reference sequence). The V and J ends lost 3 bases and 6 bases respectively, with 8 bases between them.

This clonotype has a handful of counts. The genes are TRBV3-1 and TRBJ2-1, with 7 bases fitting TRBD2. V lost 1 base, J lost 8 bases, and 8 bases stayed unmatched. The germline V gene encodes CDR1 LGHDT and CDR2 YNNKEL (reference sequence). CDR3 size: 15 residues. The CDR3 loop reads CASSQGAGAIDEQFF. CDR3 sequence (DNA): TGTGCCAGCAGCCAAGGGGCGGGAGCCATCGATGAGCAGTTCTTC.

Only a few counts were recorded for this clonotype. This chain connects TRBV4-1 to TRBJ2-7; 8 nucleotides align to TRBD1. The V gene's germline CDR1 is MGHRA and CDR2 YSYEKL. The CDR3 is 17 residues long. V was pared by 4 bases and J by 3 bases, with 14 bases of the junction left unmatched. CDR3 DNA: TGCGCCAGCAGCCTCAACCCGAGGAGGGACAGGAACTACGAGCAGTACTTC. It translates to CASSLNPRRDRNYEQYF.

This sequence joins TRBV13 and TRBJ2-5, with D possibly TRBD1 on 6 matching bases. The V and J ends lost 5 bases and 6 bases respectively, with 13 bases between them. There are 13 residues in the CDR3. Germline V lookup: CDR1 PRHDT, CDR2 FYEKMQ (reference sequence). The chain's CDR3 is CASSGRGTKTQYF. For the CDR3, the DNA is TGTGCCAGCAGCGGCAGGGGTACGAAGACCCAGTACTTC.

The rearrangement uses TRBV6-5 and TRBJ2-2, with 14 bases matching TRBD2. V lost 6 bases, J lost 7 bases, and 7 bases stayed unmatched. The CDR3 has 16 amino acids. The V gene's germline CDR1 is MNHEY and CDR2 SVGAGI. CDR3 residues: CASRGLAGVIVGELFF. The CDR3 DNA follows: TGTGCCAGCAGGGGACTAGCGGGAGTGATCGTCGGGGAGCTGTTTTTT.